This note documents a single T cell receptor (beta chain) sequence. Its cognate antigen is unknown. This sample was taken from a study of graft-versus-host responses after intestinal transplantation. Study-wide results and caveats: Detection of GvH clones occurred in recipient marrow, and some had their first appearance in ileum or blood.

Looked up from germline, CDR1 is MNHEY and CDR2 is SVGAGI. The CDR3 has 14 amino acids. V lost 4 bases and J lost 5; bases outside the gene matches: 7. Time point denoted: postoperative day 105 after intestinal transplantation (dayNNNN = postoperative day). Sequenced by immunoSEQ multiplex PCR; TCRdb stores in-frame clones only, minus some. The data show roughly 11,000 clones, approximately 93% seen once. The sequence came from a human patient who received an intestinal transplant, so some T cells may come from the graft donor. Sequenced here: PBMCs, sampled 105 days after intestinal transplantation. The rearrangement links TRBV6-5 to TRBJ2-5; 7 nucleotides align to TRBD1. The CDR3 DNA follows: TGTGCCAGCAGTTCCGGACAGGCCATTGAGACCCAGTACTTC. Translating it yields CASSSGQAIETQYF.